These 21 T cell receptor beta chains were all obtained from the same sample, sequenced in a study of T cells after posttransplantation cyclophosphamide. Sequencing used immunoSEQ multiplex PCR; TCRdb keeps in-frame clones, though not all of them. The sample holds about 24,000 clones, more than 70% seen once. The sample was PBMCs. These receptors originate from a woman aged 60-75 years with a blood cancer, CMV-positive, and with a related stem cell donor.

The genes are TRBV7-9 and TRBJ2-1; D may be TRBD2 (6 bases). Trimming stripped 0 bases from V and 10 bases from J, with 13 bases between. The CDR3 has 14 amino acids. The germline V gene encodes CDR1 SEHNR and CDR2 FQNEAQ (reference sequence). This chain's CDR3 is CASSLARDREEQFF. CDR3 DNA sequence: TGTGCCAGCAGCTTAGCCCGAGACCGGGAGGAGCAGTTCTTC.

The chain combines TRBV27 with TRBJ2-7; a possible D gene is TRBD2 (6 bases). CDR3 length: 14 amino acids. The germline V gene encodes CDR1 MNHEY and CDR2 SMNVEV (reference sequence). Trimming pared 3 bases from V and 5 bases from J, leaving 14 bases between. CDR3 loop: CASSFSAGWNEQYF. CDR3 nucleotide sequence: TGTGCCAGCAGTTTTTCGGCGGGATGGAACGAGCAGTACTTC.

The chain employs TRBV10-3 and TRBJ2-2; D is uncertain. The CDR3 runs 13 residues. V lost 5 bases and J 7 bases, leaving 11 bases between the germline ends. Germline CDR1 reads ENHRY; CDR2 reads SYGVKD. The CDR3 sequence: CAISSGLYGELFF. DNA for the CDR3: TGTGCCATCAGTTCAGGATTGTACGGGGAGCTGTTTTTT.

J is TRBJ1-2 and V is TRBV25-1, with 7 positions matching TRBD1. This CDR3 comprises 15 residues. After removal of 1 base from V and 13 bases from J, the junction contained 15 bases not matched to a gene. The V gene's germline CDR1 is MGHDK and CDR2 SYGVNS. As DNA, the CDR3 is TGTGCCAGCAGTGAATCAGGGGGGATTCGGGGCCATCTCACCTTC. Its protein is CASSESGGIRGHLTF.

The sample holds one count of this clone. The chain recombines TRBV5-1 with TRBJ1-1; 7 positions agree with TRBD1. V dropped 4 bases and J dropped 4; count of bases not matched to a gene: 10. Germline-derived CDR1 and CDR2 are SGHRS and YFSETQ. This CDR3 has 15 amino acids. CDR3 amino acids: CASSLNTGVVTEAFF. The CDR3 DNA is TGCGCCAGCAGCCTAAACACAGGGGTGGTCACTGAAGCTTTCTTT. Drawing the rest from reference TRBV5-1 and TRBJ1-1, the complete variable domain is KAGVTQTPRYLIKTRGQQVTLSCSPISGHRSVSWYQQTPGQGLQFLFEYFSETQRNKGNFPGRFSGRQFSNSRSEMNVSTLELGDSALYLCASSLNTGVVTEAFFGQGTRLTVV.

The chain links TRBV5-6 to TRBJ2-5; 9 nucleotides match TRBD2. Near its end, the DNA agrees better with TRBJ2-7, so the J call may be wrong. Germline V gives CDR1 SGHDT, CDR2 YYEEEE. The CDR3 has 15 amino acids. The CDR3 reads CASSLGLAGTYEQYF. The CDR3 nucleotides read TGTGCCAGCAGCTTGGGTCTAGCGGGGACCTACGAGCAGTACTTC.

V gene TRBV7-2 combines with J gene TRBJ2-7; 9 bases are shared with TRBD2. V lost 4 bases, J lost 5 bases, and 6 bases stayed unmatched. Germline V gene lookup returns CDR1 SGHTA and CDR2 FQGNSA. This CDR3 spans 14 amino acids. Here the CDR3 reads CASSSQAGGHEQYF. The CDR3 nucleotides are TGTGCCAGCAGCTCTCAAGCGGGAGGACACGAGCAGTACTTC.

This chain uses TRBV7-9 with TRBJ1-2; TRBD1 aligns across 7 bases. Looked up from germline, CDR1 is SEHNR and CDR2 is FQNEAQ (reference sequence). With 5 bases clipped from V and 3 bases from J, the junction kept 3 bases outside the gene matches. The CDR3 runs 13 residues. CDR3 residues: CASSLGTDYGYTF. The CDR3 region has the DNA TGTGCCAGCAGCCTAGGGACAGACTATGGCTACACCTTC.

CDR3 sequence: CASSEAGPGYEQYF. CDR3 nucleotides: TGTGCCAGCAGTGAAGCGGGCCCTGGGTACGAGCAGTACTTC. The rearrangement uses TRBV2 and TRBJ2-7; D gene unclear. V was clipped by 0 bases and J by 4 bases, with 10 bases between them. The CDR3 consists of 14 residues. The germline V gene has CDR1 SNHLY and CDR2 FYNNEI.

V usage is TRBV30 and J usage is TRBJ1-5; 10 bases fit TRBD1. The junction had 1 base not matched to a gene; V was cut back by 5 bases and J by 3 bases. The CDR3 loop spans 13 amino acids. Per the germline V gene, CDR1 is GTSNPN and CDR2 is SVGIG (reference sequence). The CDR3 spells CAWGTGVNQPQHF. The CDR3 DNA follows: TGTGCCTGGGGGACAGGGGTCAATCAGCCCCAGCATTTT.

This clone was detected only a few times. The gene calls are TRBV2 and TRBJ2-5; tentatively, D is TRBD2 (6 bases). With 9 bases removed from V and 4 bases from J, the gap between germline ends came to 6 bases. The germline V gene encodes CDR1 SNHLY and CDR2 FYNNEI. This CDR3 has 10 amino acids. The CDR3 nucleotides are TGTGCCAGGGGAGGAGAGACCCAGTACTTC. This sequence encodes CARGGETQYF. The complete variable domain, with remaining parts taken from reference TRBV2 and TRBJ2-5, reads EPEVTQTPSHQVTQMGQEVILRCVPISNHLYFYWYRQILGQKVEFLVSFYNNEISEKSEIFDDQFSVERPDGSNFTLKIRSTKLEDSAMYFCARGGETQYFGPGTRLLVL.

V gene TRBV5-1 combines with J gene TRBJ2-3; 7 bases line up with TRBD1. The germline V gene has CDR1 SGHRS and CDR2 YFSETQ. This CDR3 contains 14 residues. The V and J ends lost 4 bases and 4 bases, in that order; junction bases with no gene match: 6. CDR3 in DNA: TGCGCCAGCAGCACTCGACAGGGCCCAGATACGCAGTATTTT. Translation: CASSTRQGPDTQYF.

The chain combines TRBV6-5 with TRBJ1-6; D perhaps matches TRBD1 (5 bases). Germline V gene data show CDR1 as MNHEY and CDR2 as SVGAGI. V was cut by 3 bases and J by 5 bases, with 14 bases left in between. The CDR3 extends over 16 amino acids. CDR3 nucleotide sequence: TGTGCCAGCAGTTATAATCAGGGAGGACATAATTCACCCCTCCACTTT. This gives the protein CASSYNQGGHNSPLHF.

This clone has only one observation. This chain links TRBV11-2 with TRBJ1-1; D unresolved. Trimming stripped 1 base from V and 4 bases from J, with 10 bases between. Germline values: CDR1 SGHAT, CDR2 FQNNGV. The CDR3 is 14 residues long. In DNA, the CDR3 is TGTGCCAGCAGCTTAGCTTACGTGGCCACTGAAGCTTTCTTT. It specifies CASSLAYVATEAFF.

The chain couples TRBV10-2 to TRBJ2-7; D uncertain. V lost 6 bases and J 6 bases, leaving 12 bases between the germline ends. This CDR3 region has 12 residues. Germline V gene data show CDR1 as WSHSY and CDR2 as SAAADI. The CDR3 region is CASSLAVVEQYF. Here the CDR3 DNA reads TGCGCCAGCAGCCTCGCAGTGGTCGAGCAGTACTTC.

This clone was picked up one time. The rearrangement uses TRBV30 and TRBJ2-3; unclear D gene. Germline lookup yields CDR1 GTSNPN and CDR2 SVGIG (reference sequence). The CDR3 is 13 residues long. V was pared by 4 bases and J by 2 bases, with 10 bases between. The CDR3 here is CAWTASNTDTQYF. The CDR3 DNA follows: TGTGCCTGGACAGCGTCGAACACAGATACGCAGTATTTT.

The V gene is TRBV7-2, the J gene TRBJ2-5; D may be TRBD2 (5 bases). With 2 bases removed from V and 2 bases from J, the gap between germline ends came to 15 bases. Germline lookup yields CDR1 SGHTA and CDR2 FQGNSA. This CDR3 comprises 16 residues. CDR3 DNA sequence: TGTGCCAGCAGCTTACCCCCCGGGAATGGACAAGAGACCCAGTACTTC. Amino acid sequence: CASSLPPGNGQETQYF. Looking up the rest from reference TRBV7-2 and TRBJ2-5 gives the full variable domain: GAGVSQSPSNKVTEKGKDVELRCDPISGHTALYWYRQSLGQGLEFLIYFQGNSAPDKSGLPSDRFSAERTGGSVSTLTIQRTQQEDSAVYLCASSLPPGNGQETQYFGPGTRLLVL.

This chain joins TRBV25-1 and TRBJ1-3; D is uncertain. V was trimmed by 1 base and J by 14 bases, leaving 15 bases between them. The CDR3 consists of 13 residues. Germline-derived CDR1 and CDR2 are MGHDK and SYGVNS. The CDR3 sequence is CASSESGFQRLYF. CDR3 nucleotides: TGTGCCAGCAGTGAATCGGGGTTCCAACGTTTATATTTT. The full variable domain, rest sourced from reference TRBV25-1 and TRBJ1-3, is EADIYQTPRYLVIGTGKKITLECSQTMGHDKMYWYQQDPGMELHLIHYSYGVNSTEKGDLSSESTVSRIRTEHFPLTLESARPSHTSQYLCASSESGFQRLYFGEGSWLTVV.

The CDR3 region has the DNA TGTGCCAGCAGCACAAACAGGGGTGTCCACGAGCAGTACTTC. The encoded protein is CASSTNRGVHEQYF. V gene TRBV6-1 combines with J gene TRBJ2-7; 7 bases are a match to TRBD1. CDR3 length equals 14 residues. The germline V gene encodes CDR1 MNHNS and CDR2 SASEGT. V gave up 6 bases and J gave up 5 bases; unmatched junction bases: 10.

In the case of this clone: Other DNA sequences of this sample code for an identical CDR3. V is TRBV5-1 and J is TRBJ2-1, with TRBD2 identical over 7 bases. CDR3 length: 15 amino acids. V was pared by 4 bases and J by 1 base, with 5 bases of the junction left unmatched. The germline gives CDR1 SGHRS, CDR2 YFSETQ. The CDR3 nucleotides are TGCGCCAGCAGCCCGGGAGGAGGGTCCTACAATGAGCAGTTCTTC. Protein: CASSPGGGSYNEQFF.

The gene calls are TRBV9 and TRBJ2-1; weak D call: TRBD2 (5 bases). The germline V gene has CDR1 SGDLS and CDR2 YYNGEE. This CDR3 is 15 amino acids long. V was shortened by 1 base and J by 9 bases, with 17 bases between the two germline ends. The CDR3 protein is CASSVRSSRPTEQFF. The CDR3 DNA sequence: TGTGCCAGCAGCGTAAGGTCTAGCCGGCCTACTGAGCAGTTCTTC.